This T cell receptor (beta chain) emerged from a study of shared clonotypes between healthy human individuals. Some clones are missing from TCRdb's copy, which holds only in-frame ones; the method was immunoSEQ multiplex PCR. This table holds under 850,000 clones, roughly 72% found once. CDR1 and CDR2 (germline): MNHEY, SMNVEV (reference sequence). CDR3 size: 13 residues. Trimming left V 6 bases short and J 6 bases short, with 14 bases between. The rearrangement joins TRBV27 to TRBJ1-1; D might be TRBD1 (6 bases). The origin of this receptor is a woman aged 25 to 39 in good health. Sequencing used memory CD4+ T cells sorted from blood. Subset in this sample: CD45RA-negative fraction. The CDR3 nucleotides read TGTGCCAGCAGCTCTCATAACAGGGCTGAAGCTTTCTTT. It is translated as CASSSHNRAEAFF.